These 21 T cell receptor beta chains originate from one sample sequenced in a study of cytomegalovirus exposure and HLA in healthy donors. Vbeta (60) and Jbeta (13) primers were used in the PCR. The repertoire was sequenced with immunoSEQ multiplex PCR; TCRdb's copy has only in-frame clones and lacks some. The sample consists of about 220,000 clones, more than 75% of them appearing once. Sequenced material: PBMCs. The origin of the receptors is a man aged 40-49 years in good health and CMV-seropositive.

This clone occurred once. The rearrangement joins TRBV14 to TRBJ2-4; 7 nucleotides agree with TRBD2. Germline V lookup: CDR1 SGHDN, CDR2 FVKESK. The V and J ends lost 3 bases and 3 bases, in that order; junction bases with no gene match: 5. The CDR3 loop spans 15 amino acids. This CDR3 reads CASSQGREDKNIQYF. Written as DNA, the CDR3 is TGTGCCAGCAGCCAGGGGAGGGAGGACAAAAACATTCAGTACTTC.

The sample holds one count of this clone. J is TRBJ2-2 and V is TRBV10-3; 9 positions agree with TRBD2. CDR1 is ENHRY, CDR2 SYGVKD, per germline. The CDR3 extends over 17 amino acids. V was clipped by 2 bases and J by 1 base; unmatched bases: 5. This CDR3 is CAISEGGLARNTGELFF. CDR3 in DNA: TGTGCCATCAGTGAGGGGGGACTAGCCAGGAACACCGGGGAGCTGTTTTTT.

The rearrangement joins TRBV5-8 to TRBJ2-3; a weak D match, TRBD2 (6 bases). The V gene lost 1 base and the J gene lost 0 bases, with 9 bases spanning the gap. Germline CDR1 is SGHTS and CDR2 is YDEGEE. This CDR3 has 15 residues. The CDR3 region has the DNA TGTGCCAGCAGCTTGATACTAGCAAGCACAGATACGCAGTATTTT. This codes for CASSLILASTDTQYF.

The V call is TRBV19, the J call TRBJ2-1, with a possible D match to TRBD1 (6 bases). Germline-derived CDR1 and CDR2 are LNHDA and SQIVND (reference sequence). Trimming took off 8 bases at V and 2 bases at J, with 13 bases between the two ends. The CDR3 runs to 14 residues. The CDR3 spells CASGLGGTYNEQFF. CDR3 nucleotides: TGTGCCAGTGGACTTGGGGGCACCTACAATGAGCAGTTCTTC.

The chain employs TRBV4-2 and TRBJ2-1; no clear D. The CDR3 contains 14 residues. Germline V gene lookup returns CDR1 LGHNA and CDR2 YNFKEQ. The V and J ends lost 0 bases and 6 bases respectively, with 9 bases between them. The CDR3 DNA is TGTGCCAGCAGCCAAGATTTGACAACCAATGAGCAGTTCTTC. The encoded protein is CASSQDLTTNEQFF.

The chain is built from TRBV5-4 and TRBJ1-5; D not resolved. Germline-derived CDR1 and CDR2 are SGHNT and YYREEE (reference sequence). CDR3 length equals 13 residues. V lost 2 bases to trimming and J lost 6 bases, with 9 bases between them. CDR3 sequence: CASSFGPGQPQHF. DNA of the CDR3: TGTGCCAGCAGCTTTGGCCCAGGTCAGCCCCAGCATTTT. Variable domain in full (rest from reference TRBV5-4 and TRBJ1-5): ETGVTQSPTHLIKTRGQQVTLRCSSQSGHNTVSWYQQALGQGPQFIFQYYREEENGRGNFPPRFSGLQFPNYSSELNVNALELDDSALYLCASSFGPGQPQHFGDGTRLSIL.

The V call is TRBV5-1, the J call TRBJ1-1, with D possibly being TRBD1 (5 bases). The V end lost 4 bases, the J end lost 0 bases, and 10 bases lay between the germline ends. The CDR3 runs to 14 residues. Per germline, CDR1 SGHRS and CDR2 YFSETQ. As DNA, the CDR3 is TGCGCCAGCAGCACAGGAGATATGAACACTGAAGCTTTCTTT. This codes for CASSTGDMNTEAFF.

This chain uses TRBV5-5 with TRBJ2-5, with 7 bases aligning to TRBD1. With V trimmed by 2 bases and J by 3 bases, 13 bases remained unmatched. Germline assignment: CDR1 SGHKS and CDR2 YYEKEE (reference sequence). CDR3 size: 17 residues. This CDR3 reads CASSFEVWGQRKETQYF. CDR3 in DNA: TGTGCCAGCAGCTTTGAGGTCTGGGGACAGCGGAAAGAGACCCAGTACTTC.

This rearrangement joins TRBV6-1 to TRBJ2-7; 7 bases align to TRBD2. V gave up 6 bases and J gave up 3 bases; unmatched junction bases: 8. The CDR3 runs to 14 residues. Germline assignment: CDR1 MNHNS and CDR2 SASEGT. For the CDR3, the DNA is TGTGCCAGCAGGGGGGGGATCTGGAGCTACGAGCAGTACGTC. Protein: CASRGGIWSYEQYV.

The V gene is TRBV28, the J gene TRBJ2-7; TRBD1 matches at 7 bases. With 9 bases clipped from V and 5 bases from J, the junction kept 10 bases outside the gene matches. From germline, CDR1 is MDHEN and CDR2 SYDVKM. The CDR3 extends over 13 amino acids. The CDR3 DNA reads TGTGCCAGTCGGGACAGTGGTTTTCACGAGCAGTACGTC. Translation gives CASRDSGFHEQYV.

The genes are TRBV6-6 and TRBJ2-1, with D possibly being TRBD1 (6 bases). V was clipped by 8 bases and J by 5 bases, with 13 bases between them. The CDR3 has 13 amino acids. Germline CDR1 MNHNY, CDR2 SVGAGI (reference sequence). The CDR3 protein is CASVRDNNNEQFF. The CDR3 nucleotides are TGTGCCAGCGTCCGGGACAATAACAATGAGCAGTTCTTC.

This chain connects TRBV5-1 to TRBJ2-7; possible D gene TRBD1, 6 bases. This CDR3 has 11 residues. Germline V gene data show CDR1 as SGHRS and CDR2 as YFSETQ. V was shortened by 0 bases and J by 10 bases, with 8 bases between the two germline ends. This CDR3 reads CASSLDGTQYF. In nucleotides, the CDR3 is TGCGCCAGCAGCTTGGACGGGACACAGTACTTC.

CDR3 sequence: CASSLAGTGGLETQYF. CDR3 coding DNA: TGTGCCAGCAGCTTAGCTGGAACAGGGGGATTAGAGACCCAGTACTTC. The chain couples TRBV11-3 to TRBJ2-5; 8 positions match TRBD1. The CDR3 contains 16 residues. CDR1 is SGHNT and CDR2 is YENEEA in the germline V gene. The ends lost 1 base at V and 4 bases at J; junction bases unmatched: 8.

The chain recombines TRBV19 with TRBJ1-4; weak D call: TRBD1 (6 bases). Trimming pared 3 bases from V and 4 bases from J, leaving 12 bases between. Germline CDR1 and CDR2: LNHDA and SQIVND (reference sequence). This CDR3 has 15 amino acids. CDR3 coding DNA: TGTGCCAGTAGTATTCTGGGGGCGGGTAATGAAAAACTGTTTTTT. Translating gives CASSILGAGNEKLFF. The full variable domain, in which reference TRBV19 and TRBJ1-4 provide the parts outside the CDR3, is DGGITQSPKYLFRKEGQNVTLSCEQNLNHDAMYWYRQDPGQGLRLIYYSQIVNDFQKGDIAEGYSVSREKKESFPLTVTSAQKNPTAFYLCASSILGAGNEKLFFGSGTQLSVL.

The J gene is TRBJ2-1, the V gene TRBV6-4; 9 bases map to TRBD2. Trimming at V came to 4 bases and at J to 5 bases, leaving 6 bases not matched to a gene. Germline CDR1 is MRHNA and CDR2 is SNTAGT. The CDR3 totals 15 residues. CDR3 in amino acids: CASSASTSGNNEQFF. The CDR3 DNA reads TGTGCCAGCAGTGCCTCGACTAGCGGAAACAATGAGCAGTTCTTC.

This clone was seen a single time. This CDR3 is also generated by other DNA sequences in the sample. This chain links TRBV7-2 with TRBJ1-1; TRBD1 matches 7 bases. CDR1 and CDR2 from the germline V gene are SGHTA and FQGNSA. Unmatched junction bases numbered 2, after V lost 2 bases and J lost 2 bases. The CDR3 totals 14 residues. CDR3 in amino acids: CASSLRQGNTEAFF. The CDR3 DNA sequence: TGTGCCAGCAGCTTAAGACAGGGCAACACTGAAGCTTTCTTT. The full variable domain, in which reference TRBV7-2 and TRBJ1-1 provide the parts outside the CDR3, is GAGVSQSPSNKVTEKGKDVELRCDPISGHTALYWYRQSLGQGLEFLIYFQGNSAPDKSGLPSDRFSAERTGGSVSTLTIQRTQQEDSAVYLCASSLRQGNTEAFFGQGTRLTVV.

The CDR3 sequence: CASSPGVGAFF. CDR3 sequence (DNA): TGTGCCAGCAGTCCGGGGGTGGGAGCTTTCTTT. This chain joins TRBV6-1 and TRBJ1-1, with a weak D call TRBD1 (5 bases). There are 11 residues in the CDR3. Germline-derived CDR1 and CDR2 are MNHNS and SASEGT. V was pared by 5 bases and J by 10 bases, with 11 bases between.

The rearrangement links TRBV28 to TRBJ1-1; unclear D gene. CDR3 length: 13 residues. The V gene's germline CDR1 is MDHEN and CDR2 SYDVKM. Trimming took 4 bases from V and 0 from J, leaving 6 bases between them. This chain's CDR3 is CASSSQMNTEAFF. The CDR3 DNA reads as TGTGCCAGCAGTTCGCAGATGAACACTGAAGCTTTCTTT.

CDR3 DNA sequence: TGTGCCAGCAGCCTGCGTGGTAGCGGGAGGGCCGCCTACAATGAGCAGTTCTTC. Translating it yields CASSLRGSGRAAYNEQFF. V and J are TRBV13 and TRBJ2-1; TRBD2 agrees at 11 bases. The CDR3 runs 18 residues. Germline values: CDR1 PRHDT, CDR2 FYEKMQ (reference sequence). J lost 2 bases, V lost 5 bases, and 11 bases had no gene match.

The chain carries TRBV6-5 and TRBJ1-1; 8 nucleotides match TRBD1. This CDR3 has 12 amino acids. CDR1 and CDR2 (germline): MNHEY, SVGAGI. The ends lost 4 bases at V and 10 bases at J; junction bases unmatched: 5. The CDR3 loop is CASSSQGAGAFF. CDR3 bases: TGTGCCAGCAGTTCCCAGGGGGCCGGAGCTTTCTTT.

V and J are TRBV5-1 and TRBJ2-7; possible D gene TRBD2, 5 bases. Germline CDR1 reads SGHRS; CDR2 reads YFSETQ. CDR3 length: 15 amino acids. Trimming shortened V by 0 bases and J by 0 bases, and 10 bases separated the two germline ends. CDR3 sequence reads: CASSLGTGLSYEQYF. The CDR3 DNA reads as TGCGCCAGCAGCTTGGGGACTGGACTCTCCTACGAGCAGTACTTC.